This TCR beta chain originates from a study of blood T cell repertoires in COVID-19. About the study: The origin of the acute and convalescent COVID-19 samples was the United States, Italy and Spain. The analysed material was cDNA or gDNA that came from T cells, B-cell-depleted T cells, or PBMCs.

J lost 3 bases, V lost 5 bases, and 3 bases had no gene match. The germline CDR1 and CDR2 sequences are MNHEY and SVGAGI. CDR3 length: 14 residues. There are a few counts of this clone. Per the original data handling: Reference gene primer amplification gave nucleated cell count estimates. Libraries were prepared by immunoSEQ multiplex PCR; TCRdb keeps only in-frame clonotypes and omits some of them. That table supplies the V and J calls and clone size; D and trimming were determined from the DNA. In the table there are some 120,000 clones, 80% to 90% of which are singletons. The receptor was derived from a man aged 40-49 years with acute or convalescent COVID-19. Specimen: peripheral blood. The genes are TRBV6-5 and TRBJ1-1; 10 bases agree with TRBD1. CDR3 in amino acids: CASSRTGGHTEAFF. CDR3 bases: TGTGCCAGCAGTAGGACAGGGGGGCACACTGAAGCTTTCTTT.